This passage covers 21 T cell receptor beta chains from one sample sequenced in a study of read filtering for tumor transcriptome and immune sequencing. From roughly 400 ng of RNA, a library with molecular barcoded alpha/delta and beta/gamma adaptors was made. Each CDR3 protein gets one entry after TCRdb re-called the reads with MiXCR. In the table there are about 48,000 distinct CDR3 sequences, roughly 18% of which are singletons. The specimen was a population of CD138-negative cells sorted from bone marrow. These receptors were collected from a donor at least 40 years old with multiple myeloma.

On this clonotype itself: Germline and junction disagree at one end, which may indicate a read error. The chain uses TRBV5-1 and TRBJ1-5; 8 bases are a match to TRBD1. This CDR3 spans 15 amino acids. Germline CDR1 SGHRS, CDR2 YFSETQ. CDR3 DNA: TGCGCCAGCAGCTACGACGGACAGGGTAATCAGCCCCGGCATTTT. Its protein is CASSYDGQGNQPRHF.

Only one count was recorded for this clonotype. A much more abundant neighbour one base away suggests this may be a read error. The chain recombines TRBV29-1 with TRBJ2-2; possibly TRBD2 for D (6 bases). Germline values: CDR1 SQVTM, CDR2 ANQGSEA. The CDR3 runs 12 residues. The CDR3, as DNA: TGCAGCGTTGAAGGATCCGTCGGGGGGCTGTTTTTT. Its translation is CSVEGSVGGLFF.

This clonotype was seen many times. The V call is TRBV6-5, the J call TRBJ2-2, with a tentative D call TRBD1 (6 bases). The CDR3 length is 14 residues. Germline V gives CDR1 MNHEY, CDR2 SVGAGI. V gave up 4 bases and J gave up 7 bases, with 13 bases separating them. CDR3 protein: CASSFDGTHGELFF. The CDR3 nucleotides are TGTGCCAGCAGTTTCGATGGGACACACGGGGAGCTGTTTTTT.

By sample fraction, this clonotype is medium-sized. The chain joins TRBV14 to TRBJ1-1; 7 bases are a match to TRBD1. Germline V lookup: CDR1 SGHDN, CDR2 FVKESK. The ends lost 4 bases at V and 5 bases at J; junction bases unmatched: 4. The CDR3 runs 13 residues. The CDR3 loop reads CASSRQGGTEAFF. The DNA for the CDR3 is TGTGCCAGCAGCCGACAGGGAGGGACTGAAGCTTTCTTT.

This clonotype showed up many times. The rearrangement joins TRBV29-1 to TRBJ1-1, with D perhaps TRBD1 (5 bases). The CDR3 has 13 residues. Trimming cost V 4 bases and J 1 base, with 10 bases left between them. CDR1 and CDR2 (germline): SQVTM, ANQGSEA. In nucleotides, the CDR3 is TGCAGCGTTGTTTTAAGGGGGAACACTGAAGCTTTCTTT. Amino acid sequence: CSVVLRGNTEAFF.

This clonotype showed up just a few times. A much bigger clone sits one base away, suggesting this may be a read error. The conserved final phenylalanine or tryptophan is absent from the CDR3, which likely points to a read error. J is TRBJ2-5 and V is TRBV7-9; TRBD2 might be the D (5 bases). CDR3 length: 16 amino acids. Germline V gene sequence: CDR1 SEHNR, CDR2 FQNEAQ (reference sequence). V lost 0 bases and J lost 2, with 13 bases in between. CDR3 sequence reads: CASSLAVGLSQETQYL. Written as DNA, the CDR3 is TGTGCCAGCAGCTTAGCGGTAGGACTTTCACAAGAGACCCAGTACCTC.

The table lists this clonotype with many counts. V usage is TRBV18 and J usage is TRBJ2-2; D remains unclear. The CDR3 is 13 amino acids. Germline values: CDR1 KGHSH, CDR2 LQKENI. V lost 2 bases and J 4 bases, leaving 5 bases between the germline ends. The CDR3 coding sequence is TGTGCCAGCTCACCAGGAATCACCGGGGAGCTGTTTTTT. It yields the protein CASSPGITGELFF.

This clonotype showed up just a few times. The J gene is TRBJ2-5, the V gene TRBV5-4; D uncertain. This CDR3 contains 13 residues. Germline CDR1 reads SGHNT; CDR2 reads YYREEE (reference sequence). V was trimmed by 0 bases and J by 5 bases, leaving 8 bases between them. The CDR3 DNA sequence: TGTGCCAGCAGCTTGGATAGTGGGGAGACCCAGTACTTC. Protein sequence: CASSLDSGETQYF.

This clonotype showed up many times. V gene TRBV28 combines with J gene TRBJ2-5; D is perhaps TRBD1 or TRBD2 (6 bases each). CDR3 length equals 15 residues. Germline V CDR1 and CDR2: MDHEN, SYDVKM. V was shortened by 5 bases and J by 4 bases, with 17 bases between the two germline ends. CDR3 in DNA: TGTGCCAGCAGTAGAAATGGGGGGCGCGGAGAGACCCAGTACTTC. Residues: CASSRNGGRGETQYF.

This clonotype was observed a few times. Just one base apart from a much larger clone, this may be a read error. The DNA of the CDR3 is TGTGCCAGCAGTGTCGTAGGCCCCTATACGCAGTGTTTT. Translation gives CASSVVGPYTQCF. The gene calls are TRBV28 and TRBJ2-3; D is undetermined. CDR1 and CDR2 from the germline V gene are MDHEN and SYDVKM. CDR3 length: 13 residues. Drawing the rest from reference TRBV28 and TRBJ2-3, the complete variable domain is DVKVTQSSRYLVKRTGEKVFLECVQDMDHENMFWYRQDPGLGLRLIYFSYDVKMKEKGDIPEGYSVSREKKERFSLILESASTNQTSMYLCASSVVGPYTQCFGPGTRLTVL.

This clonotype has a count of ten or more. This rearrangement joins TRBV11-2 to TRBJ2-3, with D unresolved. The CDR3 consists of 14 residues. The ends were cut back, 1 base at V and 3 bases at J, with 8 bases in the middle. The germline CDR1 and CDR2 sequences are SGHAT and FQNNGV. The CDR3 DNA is TGTGCCAGCAGCTTAGGGGGAAGTACAGATACGCAGTATTTT. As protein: CASSLGGSTDTQYF.

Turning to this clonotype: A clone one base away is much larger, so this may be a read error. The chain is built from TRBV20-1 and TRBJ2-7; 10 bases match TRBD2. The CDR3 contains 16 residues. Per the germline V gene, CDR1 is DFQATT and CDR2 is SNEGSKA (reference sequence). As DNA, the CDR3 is TGCATTGCTAGGCGTAGCGGGAGGACTCTCCTCTACGAGCAGTACTTC. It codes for CIARRSGRTLLYEQYF.

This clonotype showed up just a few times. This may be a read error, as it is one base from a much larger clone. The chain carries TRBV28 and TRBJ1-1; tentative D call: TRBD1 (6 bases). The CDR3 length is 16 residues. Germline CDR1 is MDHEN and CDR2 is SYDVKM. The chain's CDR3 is CASSPGFRGAHTEALF. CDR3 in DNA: TGTGCCAGCAGTCCTGGATTTAGGGGGGCGCACACTGAAGCTCTCTTT.

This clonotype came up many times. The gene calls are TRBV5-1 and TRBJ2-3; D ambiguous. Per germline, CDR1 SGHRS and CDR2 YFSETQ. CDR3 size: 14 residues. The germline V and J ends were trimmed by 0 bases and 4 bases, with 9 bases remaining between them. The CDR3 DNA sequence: TGCGCCAGCAGCTTGGAGGGTATTTCAGATACGCAGTATTTT. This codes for CASSLEGISDTQYF.

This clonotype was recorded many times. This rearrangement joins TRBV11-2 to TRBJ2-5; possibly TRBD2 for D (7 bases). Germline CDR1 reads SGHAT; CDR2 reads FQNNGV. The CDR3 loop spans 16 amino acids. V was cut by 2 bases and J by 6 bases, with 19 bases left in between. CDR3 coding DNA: TGTGCCAGCAGCTTACCTCAAGGGGGGGAAGGAAAGACCCAGTACTTC. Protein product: CASSLPQGGEGKTQYF. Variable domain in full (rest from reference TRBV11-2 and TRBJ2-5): EAGVAQSPRYKIIEKRQSVAFWCNPISGHATLYWYQQILGQGPKLLIQFQNNGVVDDSQLPKDRFSAERLKGVDSTLKIQPAKLEDSAVYLCASSLPQGGEGKTQYFGPGTRLLVL.

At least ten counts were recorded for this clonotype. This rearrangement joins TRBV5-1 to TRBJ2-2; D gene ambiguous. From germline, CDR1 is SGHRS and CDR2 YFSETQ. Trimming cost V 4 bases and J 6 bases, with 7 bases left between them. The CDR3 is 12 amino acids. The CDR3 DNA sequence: TGCGCCAGCAGCCCCCCCCCCGGGGAGCTGTTTTTT. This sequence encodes CASSPPPGELFF.

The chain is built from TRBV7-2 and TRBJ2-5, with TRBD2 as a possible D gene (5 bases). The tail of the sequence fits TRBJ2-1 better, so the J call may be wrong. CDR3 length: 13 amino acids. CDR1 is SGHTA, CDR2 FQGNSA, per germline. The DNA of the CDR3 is TGTGCCAGCAGCTTACAACGGGAAGAGACCCAGTTCTTC. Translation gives CASSLQREETQFF.

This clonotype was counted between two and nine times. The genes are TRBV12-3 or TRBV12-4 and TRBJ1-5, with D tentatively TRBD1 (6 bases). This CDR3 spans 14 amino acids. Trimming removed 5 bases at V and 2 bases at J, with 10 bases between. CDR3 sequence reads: CASSPSGGNQPQHF. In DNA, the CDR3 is TGTGCCAGCAGTCCATCAGGGGGCAATCAGCCCCAGCATTTT.

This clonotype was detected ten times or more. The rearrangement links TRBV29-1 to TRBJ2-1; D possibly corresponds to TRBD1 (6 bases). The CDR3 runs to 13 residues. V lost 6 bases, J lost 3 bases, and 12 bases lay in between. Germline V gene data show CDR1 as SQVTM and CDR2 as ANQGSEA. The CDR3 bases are TGCAGCGTATACAGGGCCTACTACAATGAGCAGTTCTTC. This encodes CSVYRAYYNEQFF.

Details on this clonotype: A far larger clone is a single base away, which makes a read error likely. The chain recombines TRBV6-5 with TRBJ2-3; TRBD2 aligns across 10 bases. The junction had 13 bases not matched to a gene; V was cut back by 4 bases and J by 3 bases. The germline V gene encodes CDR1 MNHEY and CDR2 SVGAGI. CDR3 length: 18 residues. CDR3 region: CASSFSPGLAGETDTQYF. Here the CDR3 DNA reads TGTGCCAGCAGTTTTTCCCCCGGGCTAGCGGGAGAAACAGATACGCAGTATTTT.

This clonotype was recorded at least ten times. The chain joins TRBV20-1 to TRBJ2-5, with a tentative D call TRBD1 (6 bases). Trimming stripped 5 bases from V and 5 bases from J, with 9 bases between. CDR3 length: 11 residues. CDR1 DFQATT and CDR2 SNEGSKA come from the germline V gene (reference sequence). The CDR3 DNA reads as TGCAGTGCTTACAGGGTCGAGACCCAGTACTTC. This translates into CSAYRVETQYF.